A selection of T cell receptor beta chains follows, all from one sample in a study of beta chain features in type 1 diabetes. Clones were sequenced by immunoSEQ multiplex PCR, and TCRdb holds only the in-frame ones, with some missing. The table lists around 710,000 clones, under 15% of them singletons, with more than 0.1% in the top ten. The sequenced sample consisted of naive CD4+ T cells from blood. The source of these receptors is a man aged 25-45 years with type 1 diabetes. CDR3s include the opening cysteine and the closing phenylalanine or tryptophan. The D gene is left open where the match is weak. For some rows the clone size is stated as once, few or many, or as a class when expanded; others skip it.

TRBJ2-7,-,-,TRBV29-1,TGCAGCACAACCATACGGGACGGGACCTACGAGCAGTACTTC,CSTTIRDGTYEQYF
TRBJ2-1,-,-,TRBV9,TGTGCCAGCAGCGCGGGCGGCTACAATGAGCAGTTCTTC,CASSAGGYNEQFF
TRBJ2-7,-,-,TRBV6-5,TGTGCCAGCAGTTACCGGGAGTCCTACGAGCAGTACTTC,CASSYRESYEQYF
TRBJ1-1,-,-,TRBV4-3,TGCGCCAGCAGCCAAGTCGCGAGTCGATCAGAAATTTACATGAACACTGAAGCTTTCTTT,CASSQVASRSEIYMNTEAFF
TRBJ2-7,-,few,TRBV11-3,TGTGCCAGCAGCCTTCGTCGACAGGAACCCCCCTACGAGCAGTACTTC,CASSLRRQEPPYEQYF
TRBJ2-5,-,-,TRBV7-6,TGTGCCAGCAGCTTAGCGTGGACTAGGGGGGAGACCCAGTACTTC,CASSLAWTRGETQYF
TRBJ2-5,-,-,TRBV12-5,TGTGCTAGTGGTTTGGTACTAACTGAAGAAACCCAGTACTTC,CASGLVLTEETQYF
TRBJ2-5,-,once,TRBV5-1,TGCGCCAGCAGCTTTATGGGGGTCCAAGAGACCCAGTACTTC,CASSFMGVQETQYF
TRBJ2-3,-,-,TRBV7-2,TGTGCCAGCAGCTCCCTAGGTGGAGAAGATACGCAGTATTTT,CASSSLGGEDTQYF
TRBJ1-3,-,-,TRBV5-1,TGCGCCAGCAGCACCTGGGGGGAAACAAACACCATATATTTT,CASSTWGETNTIYF
TRBJ2-1,TRBD1,few,TRBV2,TGTGCCAGCAAGCTTCAGGGGGCTTACAATGAGCAGTTCTTC,CASKLQGAYNEQFF
TRBJ2-5,TRBD2,-,TRBV4-3,TGCGCCAGCAGCCGCGGACTAGCGGGGGGGCCCCGCCAAGAGACCCAGTACTTC,CASSRGLAGGPRQETQYF
TRBJ2-1,TRBD2,-,TRBV7-9,TGTGCCAGCAGCTTCGTGACTAGCGGGGAGCAGTTCTTC,CASSFVTSGEQFF
TRBJ2-3,-,few,TRBV12-5,TGTGCTAGTGGTCCGACTGGGTCGGGCACAGATACGCAGTATTTT,CASGPTGSGTDTQYF
TRBJ2-3,-,few,TRBV4-2,TGTGCCAGCAGCCAAGATTGGACCGTCACAGATACGCAGTATTTT,CASSQDWTVTDTQYF
TRBJ2-5,-,few,TRBV6-6,TGTGCCAGCAGTTACTCGTCGGAGACCCAGTACTTC,CASSYSSETQYF
TRBJ2-6,-,few,TRBV7-6,TGTGCCAGCATGGGGGGCGGGTCGTCAGTTACTGGGGCCAACGTCCTGACTTTC,CASMGGGSSVTGANVLTF
TRBJ2-1,-,-,TRBV5-1,TGCGCCAGCAGCTCACAGGGCAATGAGCAGTTCTTC,CASSSQGNEQFF
TRBJ2-1,-,-,TRBV5-1,TGCGCCAGCAGCCCAGGAGGGGTCTACAATGAGCAGTTCTTC,CASSPGGVYNEQFF
TRBJ2-7,-,-,TRBV9,TGTGCCAGCAGCGTAGCCCCCCCGGGCGGGGTATTTGACGAGCAGTACTTC,CASSVAPPGGVFDEQYF
TRBJ2-1,TRBD1,few,TRBV7-2,TGTGCCAGCAGCCTAGGACAGGGATCCTACAATGAGCAGTTCTTC,CASSLGQGSYNEQFF
TRBJ1-1,TRBD1,-,TRBV6-5,TGTGCCAGCAGCAGGGACAGGGGGAACACTGAAGCTTTCTTT,CASSRDRGNTEAFF
TRBJ2-3,-,few,TRBV5-4,TGTGCCAGCAGCTTGCAAGGAGCGGGACAGGCAGATACGCAGTATTTT,CASSLQGAGQADTQYF
TRBJ1-2,-,-,TRBV5-1,TGCGCCAGCAGCTTGGCGCCAGGGGCTGGCTACACCTTC,CASSLAPGAGYTF
TRBJ1-5,-,few,TRBV30,TGTGCCTGGACCAAGGGCCCAGGGCTTATGGGGCCCCAGCATTTT,CAWTKGPGLMGPQHF
TRBJ2-5,TRBD2,-,TRBV7-2,TGTGCCAGCAGCTTAGTGAGCGGGGGATCCACCGAGACCCAGTACTTC,CASSLVSGGSTETQYF
TRBJ2-5,TRBD1,few,TRBV15,TGTGCCACCAGCAGGGAATACAGGGGCGGAGTAGGGGAGACCCAGTACTTC,CATSREYRGGVGETQYF
TRBJ1-2,TRBD1,-,TRBV6-5,TGTGCCAGCAGGTCCACAGGGGTGAACTATGGCTACACCTTC,CASRSTGVNYGYTF